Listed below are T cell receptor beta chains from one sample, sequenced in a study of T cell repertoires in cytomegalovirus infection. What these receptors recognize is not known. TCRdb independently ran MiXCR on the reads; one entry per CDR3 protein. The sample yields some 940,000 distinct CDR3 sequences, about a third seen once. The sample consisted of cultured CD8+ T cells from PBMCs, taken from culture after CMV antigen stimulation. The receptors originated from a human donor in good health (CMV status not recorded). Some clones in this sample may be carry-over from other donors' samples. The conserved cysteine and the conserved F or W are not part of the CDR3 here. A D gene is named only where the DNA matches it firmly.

cdr3_aa: ASSARGRNTEAF
j_call: TRBJ1-1
d_call: TRBD1
v_call: TRBV27

cdr3_aa: ASSYGLAGAGDTQY
j_call: TRBJ2-3
d_call: TRBD2
v_call: TRBV12-3/TRBV12-4

cdr3_aa: ASSPTVTNYGYT
j_call: TRBJ1-2
d_call: NA
v_call: TRBV4-3

cdr3_aa: ASRIAGGPSSYNEQF
j_call: TRBJ2-1
d_call: TRBD2
v_call: TRBV6-4

cdr3_aa: ASSFEWAGENPGANVLT
j_call: TRBJ2-6
d_call: NA
v_call: TRBV5-1

cdr3_aa: ASSPRDYGYT
j_call: TRBJ1-2
d_call: NA
v_call: TRBV18

cdr3_aa: ASSLDPTGNSSSYNEQF
j_call: TRBJ2-1
d_call: NA
v_call: TRBV7-2

cdr3_aa: ASSSSGESYNEQF
j_call: TRBJ2-1
d_call: TRBD2
v_call: TRBV7-6

cdr3_aa: ASSTRDSYEQY
j_call: TRBJ2-7
d_call: NA
v_call: TRBV7-8

cdr3_aa: ASSPRTSGGKNIQY
j_call: TRBJ2-4
d_call: TRBD2
v_call: TRBV12-3/TRBV12-4

cdr3_aa: ASSPTGANEKLF
j_call: TRBJ1-4
d_call: TRBD1
v_call: TRBV7-2

cdr3_aa: ASSFSGAWDQY
j_call: TRBJ2-5
d_call: NA
v_call: TRBV27

cdr3_aa: ASSQGLAMYNEQF
j_call: TRBJ2-1
d_call: TRBD2
v_call: TRBV7-3

cdr3_aa: ASSLGPPRTSAPYNEQF
j_call: TRBJ2-1
d_call: TRBD2
v_call: TRBV7-3

cdr3_aa: ASSFFQGITHNEQF
j_call: TRBJ2-1
d_call: NA
v_call: TRBV5-1

cdr3_aa: ASSYSIFVGTVPDTQY
j_call: TRBJ2-3
d_call: NA
v_call: TRBV6-2/TRBV6-3

cdr3_aa: ASSEKWGSNQPQH
j_call: TRBJ1-5
d_call: NA
v_call: TRBV9

cdr3_aa: ASPPSAGLGEQY
j_call: TRBJ2-7
d_call: NA
v_call: TRBV7-9

cdr3_aa: ASRPPYRSSYEQY
j_call: TRBJ2-7
d_call: NA
v_call: TRBV7-6

cdr3_aa: ASSLQGDIQY
j_call: TRBJ2-4
d_call: NA
v_call: TRBV5-1

cdr3_aa: ASSRSGQGATKNIQY
j_call: TRBJ2-4
d_call: TRBD1
v_call: TRBV7-9

cdr3_aa: ASKGVTMNTEAF
j_call: TRBJ1-1
d_call: NA
v_call: TRBV6-6

cdr3_aa: ASGRTPGPTEQY
j_call: TRBJ2-7
d_call: NA
v_call: TRBV12-5

cdr3_aa: ASSLTGRVATDTQY
j_call: TRBJ2-3
d_call: NA
v_call: TRBV11-1

cdr3_aa: ASSIGPDQGANQPQH
j_call: TRBJ1-5
d_call: TRBD1
v_call: TRBV19

cdr3_aa: ASSTVQNQPQH
j_call: TRBJ1-5
d_call: NA
v_call: TRBV19

cdr3_aa: ASSLEGTGSYNEQF
j_call: TRBJ2-1
d_call: TRBD1
v_call: TRBV7-8

cdr3_aa: ASSQEEGQPNQPQH
j_call: TRBJ1-5
d_call: TRBD1
v_call: TRBV4-2

cdr3_aa: ASSQETFNEQF
j_call: TRBJ2-1
d_call: NA
v_call: TRBV14

cdr3_aa: ASRGTVAWPETQY
j_call: TRBJ2-5
d_call: NA
v_call: TRBV7-2

cdr3_aa: ATSRPYGQVNEVFYT
j_call: TRBJ1-2
d_call: TRBD1
v_call: TRBV15

cdr3_aa: ASIDRKAGVNQPQH
j_call: TRBJ1-5
d_call: NA
v_call: TRBV28

cdr3_aa: ASSFTSPQARSMVCFEYEQY
j_call: TRBJ2-7
d_call: NA
v_call: TRBV12-3/TRBV12-4

cdr3_aa: ASSLEAGINGYT
j_call: TRBJ1-2
d_call: NA
v_call: TRBV7-9

cdr3_aa: ASSPELGDEKLF
j_call: TRBJ1-4
d_call: NA
v_call: TRBV19

cdr3_aa: VSSLIGGNKFDEQF
j_call: TRBJ2-1
d_call: NA
v_call: TRBV5-4

cdr3_aa: SARGQGESSGNTIY
j_call: TRBJ1-3
d_call: TRBD1
v_call: TRBV20-1

cdr3_aa: ASSMGLSGPQETQY
j_call: TRBJ2-5
d_call: NA
v_call: TRBV19

cdr3_aa: ASSLGGQGVTEAF
j_call: TRBJ1-1
d_call: TRBD1
v_call: TRBV12-3/TRBV12-4

cdr3_aa: ANSPSRLTTYNEQF
j_call: TRBJ2-1
d_call: NA
v_call: TRBV11-2

cdr3_aa: ASNERGTYNEQF
j_call: TRBJ2-1
d_call: TRBD2
v_call: TRBV6-1

cdr3_aa: ASSLRDGAYSFEQF
j_call: TRBJ2-1
d_call: NA
v_call: TRBV28

cdr3_aa: ASSLLGTGSNTEAF
j_call: TRBJ1-1
d_call: TRBD1
v_call: TRBV11-1